A selection of T cell receptor beta chains follows, all from one sample in a study of CD8+CD57+ T cells in acquired aplastic anemia. TCRdb reprocessed the reads with MiXCR, giving one entry per CDR3 protein. This table has roughly 170,000 distinct CDR3 sequences, almost 50% appearing once. What was sequenced was sorted CD4+, CD8+, or CD8+CD57+ T cells (not recorded which) from PBMCs. Receptor source: a human donor with aplastic anemia. Each CDR3 is given with its conserved first and last residue. The D gene is left open where the match is weak. Clone sizes are given selectively: once, few, many, or a class where the clone is expanded.

few	TRBV15	TRBJ2-5	TRBD2	CATGGHPQGTQYF
-	TRBV5-1	TRBJ1-5	-	CASRSGPLGGQPQHF
few	TRBV18	TRBJ1-2	TRBD1	CASSIDRVGYTF
-	TRBV7-6	TRBJ2-6	-	CAVGDSGANVLTF
-	TRBV15	TRBJ2-7	-	CATSEGLAYEQYF
-	TRBV10-3	TRBJ2-1	-	CAISRGAGNEQFF
-	TRBV29-1	TRBJ2-7	TRBD1	CSVDPGQRYSLYEQYF
-	TRBV20-1	TRBJ2-3	TRBD2	CSASPGLAGGNEQYF
-	TRBV18	TRBJ1-1	TRBD1	CASSDGQGNTEAFF
many	TRBV5-5	TRBJ2-5	-	CASSSMAGVLETQYF
many	TRBV19	TRBJ1-5	TRBD1	CASQTGGHQPQHF
-	TRBV25-1	TRBJ2-1	TRBD2	CASSSPGLAGVDEQFF
-	TRBV12-3/TRBV12-4	TRBJ1-1	-	CASSPLKEAFF
many	TRBV20-1	TRBJ2-1	-	CSANKPGRRANNEQFF
many	TRBV6-1	TRBJ1-2	TRBD1	CASSQPGQGAHGYTF
-	TRBV24-1	TRBJ2-3	TRBD2	CATSEYTSGWPYTQYF
-	TRBV20-1	TRBJ2-1	-	CSARTDSYNEQFF
-	TRBV24-1	TRBJ2-1	-	CATSDKGPGYNEQFF
-	TRBV7-6	TRBJ2-7	-	CASSNRDEQYF
many	TRBV10-3	TRBJ2-7	TRBD1	CAISENRGREQYF